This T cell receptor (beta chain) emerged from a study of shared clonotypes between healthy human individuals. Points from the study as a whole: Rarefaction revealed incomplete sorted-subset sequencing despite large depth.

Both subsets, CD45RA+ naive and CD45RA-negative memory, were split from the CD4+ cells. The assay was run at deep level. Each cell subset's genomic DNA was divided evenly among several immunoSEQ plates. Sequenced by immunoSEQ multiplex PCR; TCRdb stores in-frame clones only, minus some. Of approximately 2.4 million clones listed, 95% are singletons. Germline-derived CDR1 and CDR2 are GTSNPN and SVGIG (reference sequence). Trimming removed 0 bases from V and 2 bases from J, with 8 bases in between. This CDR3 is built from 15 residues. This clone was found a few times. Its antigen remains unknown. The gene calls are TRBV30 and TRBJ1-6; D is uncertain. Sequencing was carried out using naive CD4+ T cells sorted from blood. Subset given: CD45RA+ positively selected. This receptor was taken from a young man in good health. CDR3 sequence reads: CAWSVGSPYNSPLHF. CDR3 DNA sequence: TGTGCCTGGAGTGTGGGGTCGCCCTATAATTCACCCCTCCACTTT.